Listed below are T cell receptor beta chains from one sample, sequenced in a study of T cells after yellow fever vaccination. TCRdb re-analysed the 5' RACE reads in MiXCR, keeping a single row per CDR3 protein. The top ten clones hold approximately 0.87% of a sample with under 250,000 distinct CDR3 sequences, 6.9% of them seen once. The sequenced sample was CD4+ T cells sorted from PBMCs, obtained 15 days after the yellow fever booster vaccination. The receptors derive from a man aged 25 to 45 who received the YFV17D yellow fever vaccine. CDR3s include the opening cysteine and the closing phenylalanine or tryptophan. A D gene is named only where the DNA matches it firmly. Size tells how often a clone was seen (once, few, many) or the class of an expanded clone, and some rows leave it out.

CASSLGPDRVNEQYF	TGCGCCAGCAGCTTGGGGCCGGACAGGGTCAACGAGCAGTACTTC	TRBJ2-7	few	TRBD1	TRBV5-1
CASSGTSGDTQYF	TGTGCCAGCAGCGGGACTAGCGGAGATACGCAGTATTTT	TRBJ2-3	.	TRBD2	TRBV11-2
CASSPQAYIQYF	TGTGCCAGCAGCCCACAGGCTTACATTCAGTACTTC	TRBJ2-4	many	.	TRBV7-2
CASSITHVAYNEQFF	TGTGCCAGTAGTATAACCCATGTGGCGTACAATGAGCAGTTCTTC	TRBJ2-1	few	.	TRBV19
CASSQSGTKQFF	TGTGCCAGCAGCCAATCGGGGACTAAGCAGTTCTTC	TRBJ2-1	few	TRBD2	TRBV7-2
CASSGTGTGKNEQYF	TGTGCCAGCAGTGGAACCGGGACAGGGAAAAACGAGCAGTACTTC	TRBJ2-7	few	TRBD1	TRBV6-1
CSVWTALYGYTF	TGCAGCGTTTGGACAGCCCTCTATGGCTACACCTTC	TRBJ1-2	.	.	TRBV29-1
CASSPRDRSSGNTIYF	TGTGCCAGCAGCCCCCGGGACAGGAGCTCTGGAAACACCATATATTTT	TRBJ1-3	.	TRBD1	TRBV3-1
CASSINMGPLAGGSSYEQYF	TGTGCCAGTAGTATAAATATGGGGCCACTAGCGGGTGGTTCTTCCTACGAGCAGTACTTC	TRBJ2-7	.	TRBD2	TRBV19
CASSLLQGAGDTQYF	TGCGCCAGCAGCTTGTTACAGGGGGCAGGCGATACGCAGTATTTT	TRBJ2-3	few	TRBD1	TRBV5-1
CAIRKQGSSGNSPLHF	TGTGCCATCAGAAAACAGGGGTCTAGTGGTAATTCACCCCTCCACTTT	TRBJ1-6	.	TRBD1	TRBV10-3
CASSLVIAGTDTQYF	TGTGCCAGCAGCTTGGTAATAGCCGGAACAGATACGCAGTATTTT	TRBJ2-3	many	.	TRBV5-5
CASSLMGARETQYF	TGTGCCAGCAGTTTAATGGGAGCTCGGGAGACCCAGTACTTC	TRBJ2-5	.	.	TRBV12-3/TRBV12-4
CSAGPGSGTGELFF	TGCAGTGCTGGTCCAGGGTCGGGCACCGGGGAGCTGTTTTTT	TRBJ2-2	few	.	TRBV20-1